The 22 T cell receptor beta chains in this list originate from one sample, sequenced in a study of blood T cell repertoires in COVID-19. Some clones are missing from TCRdb's copy, which holds only in-frame ones; the method was immunoSEQ multiplex PCR. The sample records some 130,000 clones, about 88% being singletons. The sample taken for sequencing was peripheral blood. The receptors come from a man aged 50-60 years with active COVID-19.

This chain connects TRBV5-6 to TRBJ2-7, with a weak D call TRBD1 (6 bases). Trimming shortened V by 6 bases and J by 6 bases, and 16 bases separated the two germline ends. This CDR3 contains 13 residues. The germline V gene encodes CDR1 SGHDT and CDR2 YYEEEE. The CDR3 nucleotides read TGTGCCAGCAAGAACAGGGCTCTTAGCGAGCAGTACTTC. This gives the protein CASKNRALSEQYF.

The chain uses TRBV20-1 and TRBJ2-5, with D possibly being TRBD1 (6 bases). There are 13 residues in the CDR3. Trimming took 6 bases from V and 1 from J, leaving 12 bases between them. The germline V gene has CDR1 DFQATT and CDR2 SNEGSKA (reference sequence). CDR3 nucleotides: TGCAGTGCCAGTGGACAGTTCCAAGAGACCCAGTACTTC. Amino acid sequence: CSASGQFQETQYF.

The chain couples TRBV5-5 to TRBJ2-7; 7 bases are shared with TRBD2. Germline V lookup: CDR1 SGHKS, CDR2 YYEKEE (reference sequence). CDR3 size: 16 residues. The V segment lost 0 bases and the J segment 0 bases; nucleotides outside the gene matches: 6. The CDR3 coding sequence is TGTGCCAGCAGCTTGGTGCCGGGGGGTTCCTCCTACGAGCAGTACTTC. Translation: CASSLVPGGSSYEQYF.

The rearrangement joins TRBV5-1 to TRBJ1-6, with 10 bases lining up with TRBD1. The CDR3 totals 15 residues. Per germline, CDR1 SGHRS and CDR2 YFSETQ. V lost 7 bases and J lost 0; bases outside the gene matches: 1. This CDR3 reads CASGQGGSYNSPLHF. Written as DNA, the CDR3 is TGCGCCAGCGGACAGGGGGGCTCCTATAATTCACCCCTCCACTTT.

This chain uses TRBV10-1 with TRBJ1-1; D remains ambiguous. V was clipped by 3 bases and J by 2 bases, with 19 bases between them. CDR3 length: 17 amino acids. Germline lookup yields CDR1 WNHNN and CDR2 SYGVQD (reference sequence). The CDR3 bases are TGCGCCAGCAGTGACGGGATAGCGGAAACATCTAACACTGAAGCTTTCTTT. Residues: CASSDGIAETSNTEAFF.

The CDR3 DNA follows: TGTGCCAGCAGTTTAGCGCAGGGCAGCGAGCAGTACGTC. Its protein is CASSLAQGSEQYV. The chain links TRBV12-3 or TRBV12-4 to TRBJ2-7; possible D gene TRBD1, 5 bases. The CDR3 runs 13 residues. Trimming shortened V by 0 bases and J by 6 bases, and 9 bases separated the two germline ends.

The gene calls are TRBV4-2 and TRBJ2-5; the match to TRBD2 covers 7 bases. J was trimmed by 0 bases and V by 5 bases; bases with no gene match: 6. Germline V lookup: CDR1 LGHNA, CDR2 YNFKEQ. The CDR3 totals 15 residues. For the CDR3, the DNA is TGTGCCAGCAGCGTTGGACTAGGCTACCAAGAGACCCAGTACTTC. It encodes CASSVGLGYQETQYF.

This chain uses TRBV7-8 with TRBJ2-2; no clear D. The CDR3 loop spans 12 amino acids. The V and J ends lost 5 bases and 10 bases respectively, with 11 bases between them. Germline loops: CDR1 SGHVS, CDR2 FQNEAQ. CDR3 coding DNA: TGTGCCAGCAGCCCTATCGAGGCGGAGCTGTTTTTT. Protein sequence: CASSPIEAELFF.

The rearrangement links TRBV6-1 to TRBJ1-6, with 8 bases fitting TRBD1. Germline trimming cut 1 base from V and 11 bases from J; bases unmatched to any gene: 4. The CDR3 totals 14 residues. Germline assignment: CDR1 MNHNS and CDR2 SASEGT. CDR3 sequence reads: CASSEDRGITPLHF. The CDR3 nucleotides read TGTGCCAGCAGTGAAGACAGGGGGATTACACCCCTCCACTTT.

This chain connects TRBV5-8 to TRBJ2-3; D is ambiguous. Germline lookup yields CDR1 SGHTS and CDR2 YDEGEE. Deletions cut 7 bases from V and 0 bases from J, with 12 bases between. This CDR3 comprises 14 residues. The CDR3 region has the DNA TGTGCCAGCCCCTTGGGCAGAAGCACAGATACGCAGTATTTT. Translating gives CASPLGRSTDTQYF.

This sequence joins TRBV5-4 and TRBJ2-2; TRBD1 is a possible D gene (6 bases). The V end was cut by 0 bases, the J end by 6 bases, with 9 bases between. This CDR3 comprises 14 residues. Germline assignment: CDR1 SGHNT and CDR2 YYREEE (reference sequence). The DNA of the CDR3 is TGTGCCAGCAGCTTGGAGGGGGTGGCCGGGGAGCTGTTTTTT. Amino acid sequence: CASSLEGVAGELFF.

The rearrangement uses TRBV13 and TRBJ2-3, with a possible D match to TRBD2 (5 bases). Germline V lookup: CDR1 PRHDT, CDR2 FYEKMQ (reference sequence). The CDR3 covers 16 residues. The V end lost 7 bases, the J end lost 0 bases, and 17 bases lay between the germline ends. The CDR3 region is CASTVRSGSSTDTQYF. The CDR3 DNA reads as TGTGCCAGCACCGTCCGGAGCGGCTCCAGCACAGATACGCAGTATTTT. Supplemented by reference TRBV13 and TRBJ2-3, the full variable domain reads AAGVIQSPRHLIKEKRETATLKCYPIPRHDTVYWYQQGPGQDPQFLISFYEKMQSDKGSIPDRFSAQQFSDYHSELNMSSLELGDSALYFCASTVRSGSSTDTQYFGPGTRLTVL.

The chain couples TRBV7-2 to TRBJ2-2; the match to TRBD1 covers 7 bases. Germline-derived CDR1 and CDR2 are SGHTA and FQGNSA. There are 15 residues in the CDR3. The V segment lost 3 bases and the J segment 7 bases; nucleotides outside the gene matches: 8. The CDR3 here is CASSLTGQTGGELFF. The CDR3, as DNA: TGTGCCAGCAGCTTGACAGGGCAGACGGGCGGGGAGCTGTTTTTT.

This rearrangement joins TRBV3-1 (or the pseudogene TRBV3-2) to TRBJ1-1; D uncertain. Germline-derived CDR1 and CDR2 are LGHDT and YNNKEL (reference sequence). The CDR3 loop spans 14 amino acids. V lost 4 bases, J lost 1 base, and 10 bases lay in between. This chain's CDR3 is CASSRLRGNTEAFF. The DNA of the CDR3 is TGTGCCAGCAGCCGCCTTCGGGGGAACACTGAAGCTTTCTTT.

The chain links TRBV15 to TRBJ2-1; the match to TRBD2 covers 12 bases. This CDR3 contains 15 residues. The trim removed 4 bases at V and 9 bases at J, leaving 7 bases unmatched. From germline, CDR1 is LNHNV and CDR2 YYDKDF (reference sequence). The CDR3 sequence is CATSTRLAGVGEQFF. CDR3 DNA sequence: TGTGCCACCAGCACAAGACTAGCGGGAGTGGGTGAGCAGTTCTTC. Filled out from reference TRBV15 and TRBJ2-1, the complete variable domain reads DAMVIQNPRYQVTQFGKPVTLSCSQTLNHNVMYWYQQKSSQAPKLLFHYYDKDFNNEADTPDNFQSRRPNTSFCFLDIRSPGLGDTAMYLCATSTRLAGVGEQFFGPGTRLTVL.

This chain joins TRBV5-1 and TRBJ2-7, with TRBD2 matching 10 bases. The V gene end was trimmed by 0 bases and the J gene end by 2 bases; junction bases not matched to a gene: 5. The CDR3 consists of 16 residues. The germline V gene has CDR1 SGHRS and CDR2 YFSETQ. The CDR3 DNA reads TGCGCCAGCAGCTTGGTTCCTAGCGGGGGTCCCTACGAGCAGTACTTC. It codes for CASSLVPSGGPYEQYF. Full variable domain (rest looked up from reference TRBV5-1 and TRBJ2-7): KAGVTQTPRYLIKTRGQQVTLSCSPISGHRSVSWYQQTPGQGLQFLFEYFSETQRNKGNFPGRFSGRQFSNSRSEMNVSTLELGDSALYLCASSLVPSGGPYEQYFGPGTRLTVT.

The CDR3 sequence is CASGRGLQPQHF. CDR3 sequence (DNA): TGTGCCAGCGGCAGGGGGCTCCAGCCCCAGCATTTT. This chain uses TRBV6-5 with TRBJ1-5; TRBD1 aligns across 8 bases. Germline values: CDR1 MNHEY, CDR2 SVGAGI. The CDR3 runs to 12 residues. The junction had 4 bases not matched to a gene; V was cut back by 8 bases and J by 7 bases.

V usage is TRBV2 and J usage is TRBJ1-5; D is possibly TRBD1 (5 bases). The CDR3 is made up of 15 amino acids. Trimming cost V 3 bases and J 5 bases, with 14 bases left between them. Germline assignment: CDR1 SNHLY and CDR2 FYNNEI. The CDR3 protein is CASSEGLGQDQPQHF. DNA for the CDR3: TGTGCCAGCAGTGAGGGTCTAGGACAAGATCAGCCCCAGCATTTT. The full variable domain, completed using reference TRBV2 and TRBJ1-5, is EPEVTQTPSHQVTQMGQEVILRCVPISNHLYFYWYRQILGQKVEFLVSFYNNEISEKSEIFDDQFSVERPDGSNFTLKIRSTKLEDSAMYFCASSEGLGQDQPQHFGDGTRLSIL.

This clone is a singleton in its sample. This CDR3 is CASSFRGMGGARQPQHF. CDR3 nucleotide sequence: TGTGCCAGCAGCTTTAGAGGGATGGGGGGGGCACGGCAGCCCCAGCATTTT. The J gene is TRBJ1-5, the V gene TRBV7-9, with D possibly TRBD1 on 6 matching bases. Germline values: CDR1 SEHNR, CDR2 FQNEAQ (reference sequence). With 3 bases removed from V and 7 bases from J, the gap between germline ends came to 22 bases. CDR3 length equals 17 residues.

This clone has only one observation. This chain connects TRBV29-1 to TRBJ2-1; 10 nucleotides align to TRBD2. Per germline, CDR1 SQVTM and CDR2 ANQGSEA. The CDR3 length is 13 residues. V trimming: 6 bases; J trimming: 8 bases; junction bases outside the gene matches: 7. The CDR3 nucleotides read TGCAGCGTAGTAGCGGGAGGACGCGATGAGCAGTTCTTC. It encodes CSVVAGGRDEQFF.

The gene calls are TRBV5-6 and TRBJ1-2; 8 bases are a match to TRBD1. The CDR3 loop spans 13 amino acids. V shed 4 bases, J shed 6 bases, and the junction held 5 bases outside the gene matches. CDR1 SGHDT and CDR2 YYEEEE come from the germline V gene. CDR3 sequence reads: CASSDTGGNGYTF. The CDR3 nucleotides read TGTGCCAGCAGCGATACAGGGGGGAATGGCTACACCTTC.

V usage is TRBV11-2 and J usage is TRBJ2-1; 11 nucleotides agree with TRBD2. The CDR3 has 16 residues. Germline assignment: CDR1 SGHAT and CDR2 FQNNGV. V gave up 5 bases and J gave up 8 bases; unmatched junction bases: 11. As DNA, the CDR3 is TGTGCCAGCAGCCCTTCCGGGACTAGCGGATGGGATGAGCAGTTCTTC. Its translation is CASSPSGTSGWDEQFF. Based on the CDR3 plus reference TRBV11-2 and TRBJ2-1, the full variable domain is EAGVAQSPRYKIIEKRQSVAFWCNPISGHATLYWYQQILGQGPKLLIQFQNNGVVDDSQLPKDRFSAERLKGVDSTLKIQPAKLEDSAVYLCASSPSGTSGWDEQFFGPGTRLTVL.